The 26 T cell receptor beta chains below were found in one sample sequenced in a study of T cell responses to AZD1222 COVID-19 vaccine. Profiled with immunoSEQ multiplex PCR; TCRdb holds only in-frame clones, not every one. The sample lists roughly 120,000 clones; 91% were seen once. The sequences come from peripheral blood, collected on day 0 of AZD1222 vaccination. Receptors originate from an adult in good health.

This chain connects TRBV10-3 to TRBJ2-4, with 7 positions matching TRBD2. Germline V gene data show CDR1 as ENHRY and CDR2 as SYGVKD. CDR3 length: 14 residues. The V and J ends lost 6 bases and 6 bases, in that order; junction bases with no gene match: 8. CDR3 loop: CAIRPGGNTNIQYF. The DNA for the CDR3 is TGTGCCATCAGGCCGGGGGGTAATACAAACATTCAGTACTTC.

The genes are TRBV5-5 and TRBJ1-1; D is possibly TRBD1 (6 bases). Germline CDR1 SGHKS, CDR2 YYEKEE (reference sequence). V shed 2 bases and J shed 2 bases, with 10 bases lying between them. The CDR3 totals 14 residues. The chain's CDR3 is CASSFDRINTEAFF. The CDR3 nucleotides are TGTGCCAGCAGCTTCGACAGGATTAACACTGAAGCTTTCTTT.

This clone has just one count. This rearrangement joins TRBV5-5 to TRBJ2-1; the D gene is possibly TRBD2 (6 bases). CDR3 length: 15 amino acids. In germline, CDR1 is SGHKS, CDR2 YYEKEE (reference sequence). The V end lost 4 bases, the J end lost 13 bases, and 24 bases lay between the germline ends. The chain's CDR3 is CASSLGVGGPYSQFF. The CDR3 DNA is TGTGCCAGCAGCCTTGGGGTGGGAGGCCCCTACTCCCAGTTCTTC. The variable domain in full, completed from reference TRBV5-5 and TRBJ2-1, reads DAGVTQSPTHLIKTRGQQVTLRCSPISGHKSVSWYQQVLGQGPQFIFQYYEKEERGRGNFPDRFSARQFPNYSSELNVNALLLGDSALYLCASSLGVGGPYSQFFGPGTRLTVL.

The chain links TRBV5-1 to TRBJ2-5, with 10 bases identical to TRBD1. Germline trimming cut 4 bases from V and 5 bases from J; bases unmatched to any gene: 8. The germline V gene encodes CDR1 SGHRS and CDR2 YFSETQ. The CDR3 is 15 residues long. This CDR3 reads CASSPRGQGRETQYF. The CDR3 DNA reads TGCGCCAGCAGCCCGAGGGGACAGGGGAGGGAGACCCAGTACTTC.

This clone appeared a few times. V and J are TRBV14 and TRBJ2-7; 14 nucleotides align to TRBD2. Germline assignment: CDR1 SGHDN and CDR2 FVKESK. CDR3 size: 17 residues. Trimming removed 0 bases from V and 3 bases from J; junction bases left unmatched: 4. The CDR3 region has the DNA TGTGCCAGCAGCCAAGAGCAGGGACTAGCGGGAGTCTACGAGCAGTACTTC. This gives the protein CASSQEQGLAGVYEQYF.

This chain links TRBV28 with TRBJ2-7, with 11 bases that match TRBD1. V lost 6 bases and J lost 3; bases outside the gene matches: 7. The CDR3 totals 15 residues. The germline gives CDR1 MDHEN, CDR2 SYDVKM. The CDR3 region has the DNA TGTGCCAGCAGCTTCACGGGGACAGGGGGCTACGAGCAGTACTTC. Translating it yields CASSFTGTGGYEQYF.

This clone was recorded only once. V usage is TRBV30 and J usage is TRBJ1-5, with D unclear. CDR1 and CDR2 from the germline V gene are GTSNPN and SVGIG (reference sequence). The germline V and J ends were trimmed by 4 bases and 7 bases, with 17 bases remaining between them. The CDR3 loop spans 14 amino acids. The CDR3 loop is CAWNHRSDRQPQHF. DNA for the CDR3: TGTGCCTGGAACCACCGCAGCGATCGACAGCCCCAGCATTTT.

Note on this clone: It is likely a read error, because the conserved phenylalanine at the end of the CDR3 is missing. The DNA is left out, because the CDR3 cannot be placed on it with certainty; the CDR3 is given as TCRdb lists it. The V and J genes are TRBV24-1 and TRBJ1-2; no check of the table's D call, TRBD1, against the DNA was made. Germline CDR1 is KGHDR and CDR2 is SFDVKD. The CDR3 extends over 11 residues, inclusive of both ends. This CDR3 reads CATSDWALEPL.

The CDR3 DNA reads TGCGCCAGCAGCTTGGCGTACAGTGACACTGAAGCTTTCTTT. It translates to CASSLAYSDTEAFF. The chain joins TRBV5-1 to TRBJ1-1; unclear D gene. Germline V gene lookup returns CDR1 SGHRS and CDR2 YFSETQ. The CDR3 loop spans 14 amino acids. Trimming stripped 0 bases from V and 3 bases from J, with 9 bases between.

The chain links TRBV30 to TRBJ1-4, with 11 positions matching TRBD1. V dropped 2 bases and J dropped 7; count of bases not matched to a gene: 3. Germline V gives CDR1 GTSNPN, CDR2 SVGIG (reference sequence). The CDR3 covers 14 residues. CDR3 bases: TGTGCCTGGAGTTGGGGACAGGGGGTTGAAAAACTGTTTTTT. Translated, it gives CAWSWGQGVEKLFF.

This chain joins TRBV27 and TRBJ2-7; D may match TRBD1 or TRBD2 (5 bases each). The CDR3 runs 14 residues. CDR1 is MNHEY and CDR2 is SMNVEV in the germline V gene (reference sequence). V lost 4 bases and J 0 bases, leaving 10 bases between the germline ends. In DNA form, the CDR3 reads TGTGCCAGCAGTTGGGACCCAAACTCCTACGAGCAGTACTTC. Protein sequence: CASSWDPNSYEQYF.

The chain is built from TRBV12-3 or TRBV12-4 and TRBJ2-1; D possibly corresponds to TRBD2 (5 bases). CDR3 size: 13 residues. Trimming shortened V by 7 bases and J by 0 bases, and 7 bases separated the two germline ends. This chain's CDR3 is CASIGSSYNEQFF. The DNA for the CDR3 is TGTGCCAGCATAGGGAGCTCCTACAATGAGCAGTTCTTC.

The rearrangement uses TRBV19 and TRBJ1-5; 10 nucleotides match TRBD1. The CDR3 length is 15 residues. The J segment lost 3 bases and the V segment lost 7 bases, leaving 6 bases of the junction unmatched. Germline CDR1 reads LNHDA; CDR2 reads SQIVND (reference sequence). The CDR3 region has the DNA TGTGCCAGTACCCTGACAGGGGGCGACAATCAGCCCCAGCATTTT. This sequence encodes CASTLTGGDNQPQHF.

The V and J genes are TRBV19 and TRBJ1-5; weak D call: TRBD1 (5 bases). V lost 7 bases to trimming and J lost 8 bases, with 12 bases between them. CDR3 size: 12 residues. Germline CDR1 is LNHDA and CDR2 is SQIVND (reference sequence). The CDR3 is CASKSRAKPQHF. In DNA form, the CDR3 reads TGTGCCAGTAAGTCCAGGGCTAAGCCCCAGCATTTT.

This clone was seen more than once but under ten times. The chain has TRBV24-1 and TRBJ1-4; D not certain. Germline CDR1 and CDR2: KGHDR and SFDVKD. Trimming left V 3 bases short and J 8 bases short, with 9 bases between. This CDR3 spans 13 amino acids. This CDR3 is CATSDPAAEKLFF. CDR3 DNA: TGTGCCACCAGTGATCCCGCGGCGGAAAAACTGTTTTTT.

The chain has TRBV5-1 and TRBJ2-1; TRBD2 is a possible D gene (6 bases). Germline V gene data show CDR1 as SGHRS and CDR2 as YFSETQ. CDR3 length equals 15 residues. The V end was cut by 1 base, the J end by 6 bases, with 14 bases between. As DNA, the CDR3 is TGCGCCAGCAGCTTGAGAGCTAGCGTCTTCAATGAGCAGTTCTTC. It specifies CASSLRASVFNEQFF.

V gene TRBV6-5 combines with J gene TRBJ2-7; D may correspond to TRBD1 or TRBD2 (5 bases each). The ends were cut back, 6 bases at V and 3 bases at J, with 12 bases in the middle. In germline, CDR1 is MNHEY, CDR2 SVGAGI. The CDR3 is 13 amino acids. DNA of the CDR3: TGTGCCAGCAGCCACGGGGACGGCTACGAGCAGTACTTC. This translates into CASSHGDGYEQYF.

The chain couples TRBV6-4 to TRBJ1-5, with D unresolved. Germline CDR1 is MRHNA and CDR2 is SNTAGT. V was cut by 3 bases and J by 4 bases, with 10 bases left in between. This CDR3 comprises 14 residues. CDR3 residues: CASSEVAGNQPQHF. The DNA for the CDR3 is TGTGCCAGCAGTGAAGTCGCCGGGAATCAGCCCCAGCATTTT.

The J gene is TRBJ2-5, the V gene TRBV7-3; the D gene could be TRBD1 or TRBD2 (6 bases each). The CDR3 runs 15 residues. Deletions cut 2 bases from V and 2 bases from J, with 12 bases between. Germline V lookup: CDR1 SGHTA, CDR2 FQGTGA. The CDR3 nucleotides are TGTGCCAGCAGCTTAGGGTGGGGGGCACAAGAGACCCAGTACTTC. Translated: CASSLGWGAQETQYF.

The rearrangement joins TRBV6-5 to TRBJ1-2, with D tentatively TRBD1 (5 bases). Germline V lookup: CDR1 MNHEY, CDR2 SVGAGI. The CDR3 is 14 amino acids. With 3 bases removed from V and 4 bases from J, the gap between germline ends came to 12 bases. CDR3 sequence (DNA): TGTGCCAGCAGTTATGGGGCAGGGAGCTATGGCTACACCTTC. Residues: CASSYGAGSYGYTF.

V is TRBV5-4 and J is TRBJ2-4, with a tentative D call TRBD2 (6 bases). V lost 3 bases and J 0 bases, leaving 13 bases between the germline ends. The CDR3 sequence is 16 residues long. The V gene's germline CDR1 is SGHNT and CDR2 YYREEE (reference sequence). The CDR3 loop reads CASSSEGRLAKNIQYF. The DNA of the CDR3 is TGTGCCAGCAGCTCGGAGGGGCGACTAGCCAAAAACATTCAGTACTTC. Filled out from reference TRBV5-4 and TRBJ2-4, the complete variable domain reads ETGVTQSPTHLIKTRGQQVTLRCSSQSGHNTVSWYQQALGQGPQFIFQYYREEENGRGNFPPRFSGLQFPNYSSELNVNALELDDSALYLCASSSEGRLAKNIQYFGAGTRLSVL.

The chain is built from TRBV2 and TRBJ2-2; 9 nucleotides match TRBD2. This CDR3 spans 15 amino acids. Trimming cost V 4 bases and J 5 bases; bases outside gene matches: 5. The germline V gene encodes CDR1 SNHLY and CDR2 FYNNEI. The CDR3: CASSVAGAGTGELFF. Written as DNA, the CDR3 is TGTGCCAGCAGTGTAGCGGGAGCGGGGACCGGGGAGCTGTTTTTT.

The J gene is TRBJ1-1, the V gene TRBV6-5; possibly TRBD1 for D (5 bases). V gave up 7 bases and J gave up 2 bases, with 14 bases separating them. CDR3 size: 14 residues. Germline CDR1 is MNHEY and CDR2 is SVGAGI. The CDR3 nucleotides read TGTGCCAGCATCTCCGACAGTACAAACACTGAAGCTTTCTTT. Translated, it gives CASISDSTNTEAFF.

V is TRBV27 and J is TRBJ2-1; D possibly corresponds to TRBD1 (6 bases). Trimming removed 2 bases from V and 14 bases from J, with 13 bases in between. This CDR3 has 12 amino acids. Germline CDR1 and CDR2: MNHEY and SMNVEV (reference sequence). The CDR3 loop reads CASSLVGAGEFF. CDR3 bases: TGTGCCAGCAGTTTAGTAGGGGCAGGGGAGTTCTTC.

The J gene is TRBJ2-5, the V gene TRBV7-2; 8 bases align to TRBD2. Unmatched junction bases numbered 3, after V lost 1 base and J lost 2 bases. The V gene's germline CDR1 is SGHTA and CDR2 FQGNSA. The CDR3 consists of 15 residues. Here the CDR3 DNA reads TGTGCCAGCAGCTTAGATAGCGGGGCACAAGAGACCCAGTACTTC. It codes for CASSLDSGAQETQYF. Complete variable domain (other parts from reference TRBV7-2 and TRBJ2-5): GAGVSQSPSNKVTEKGKDVELRCDPISGHTALYWYRQSLGQGLEFLIYFQGNSAPDKSGLPSDRFSAERTGGSVSTLTIQRTQQEDSAVYLCASSLDSGAQETQYFGPGTRLLVL.

The J gene is TRBJ2-7, the V gene TRBV15, with D possibly matching TRBD2 (5 bases). Between the trimmed V and J ends, which lost 1 base and 0 bases, there was a span of 10 bases. This CDR3 region has 15 residues. CDR1 and CDR2 (germline): LNHNV, YYDKDF (reference sequence). The CDR3 nucleotides are TGTGCCACCAGCAGAGTTGAGCGGCTCTCCTACGAGCAGTACTTC. Its translation: CATSRVERLSYEQYF. Looking up the rest from reference TRBV15 and TRBJ2-7 gives the full variable domain: DAMVIQNPRYQVTQFGKPVTLSCSQTLNHNVMYWYQQKSSQAPKLLFHYYDKDFNNEADTPDNFQSRRPNTSFCFLDIRSPGLGDTAMYLCATSRVERLSYEQYFGPGTRLTVT.